This note documents a single T cell receptor (beta chain) sequence. Seattle-derived patients entered the study during active infection and were followed longitudinally. These data originate in a study of blood T cell repertoires in COVID-19. The overall study: Some COVID-19 samples were acute and others convalescent; all came from the United States, Italy and Spain.

Original data processing: From reference gene primer amplification, estimates of nucleated cell counts were derived. Some clones are missing from TCRdb's copy, which holds only in-frame ones; the method was immunoSEQ multiplex PCR. For V, J and clone size, that table is used; D and trimming come from the DNA. The sample includes around 71,000 clones, roughly four fifths seen only once; the top ten take 6.9%. There are 14 residues in the CDR3. Germline CDR1 is SQVTM and CDR2 is ANQGSEA. The J segment lost 9 bases and the V segment lost 6 bases, leaving 14 bases of the junction unmatched. This chain joins TRBV29-1 and TRBJ2-3, with 8 bases lining up with TRBD2. The TCR was taken from a man between 25 and 39 years old with COVID-19, enrolled during active disease. The sequenced sample consisted of peripheral blood. The CDR3 here is CSVYRSRVAGTQYF. CDR3 in DNA: TGCAGCGTATACAGGTCGAGGGTAGCGGGGACGCAGTATTTT.